These 5 T cell receptor beta chains were sequenced from one sample in a study of neurological immune-mediated disorders. Using its own MiXCR run on the 5' RACE reads, TCRdb lists one record per CDR3 protein. The repertoire holds under 90,000 distinct CDR3 sequences, with around 9.9% as singletons. Sequenced: PBMCs. The receptor set was obtained from a man aged 50-60 years in good health.

This clonotype was seen ten or more times. CDR3 sequence reads: CATSGVGASTDTQYF. CDR3 nucleotides: TGTGCCACCTCAGGGGTGGGGGCTAGCACAGATACGCAGTATTTT. V is TRBV4-2 and J is TRBJ2-3; D may be TRBD1 (6 bases). The V end was cut by 10 bases, the J end by 0 bases, with 17 bases between. This CDR3 spans 15 amino acids. Germline loops: CDR1 LGHNA, CDR2 YNFKEQ.

V gene TRBV27 combines with J gene TRBJ2-7; the D gene is possibly TRBD2 (6 bases). This CDR3 is 14 amino acids long. The germline V gene has CDR1 MNHEY and CDR2 SMNVEV (reference sequence). With 6 bases removed from V and 3 bases from J, the gap between germline ends came to 15 bases. The CDR3 protein is CASRGAGLVYEQYF. CDR3 nucleotide sequence: TGTGCCAGCAGAGGTGCGGGGTTGGTCTACGAGCAGTACTTC.

In its sample, this clonotype was seen many times. The chain is built from TRBV29-1 and TRBJ1-1; D is unclear. Germline-derived CDR1 and CDR2 are SQVTM and ANQGSEA. V dropped 7 bases and J dropped 3 bases, with 15 bases sitting between them. This CDR3 has 13 amino acids. The CDR3 loop is CSASAFGYTEAFF. The CDR3 nucleotides are TGCAGCGCCTCGGCTTTCGGATACACTGAAGCTTTCTTT.

The rearrangement uses TRBV30 and TRBJ1-5; 7 nucleotides align to TRBD1. V was pared by 4 bases and J by 7 bases, with 4 bases of the junction left unmatched. Per the germline V gene, CDR1 is GTSNPN and CDR2 is SVGIG (reference sequence). CDR3 length: 12 amino acids. DNA of the CDR3: TGTGCCTGGAAGACAGGGCAACAGCCCCAGCATTTT. Protein product: CAWKTGQQPQHF.

This clonotype was seen repeatedly, ten times or more. The chain uses TRBV20-1 and TRBJ2-3; unclear D gene. Germline CDR1 is DFQATT and CDR2 is SNEGSKA (reference sequence). The CDR3 has 14 residues. V lost 3 bases to trimming and J lost 2 bases, with 12 bases between them. Written as DNA, the CDR3 is TGCAGTGCTAGGAAAGTCCCCCTCACAGATACGCAGTATTTT. Encoded protein: CSARKVPLTDTQYF.